What follows are 22 T cell receptor beta chains derived from one specimen sequenced in a study of vaccination effects on CD4 cells after COVID-19. With the ViraFEST assay, the study expanded antigen-specific CD4+ T cells using viral peptide pools, then sequenced them. CD4+ T cells were isolated after roughly nine days of culture. Vaccine recipients lacked prior SARS-CoV-2 infection and had negative nucleocapsid antibodies. TCRdb keeps only in-frame clones here, not all; method: immunoSEQ multiplex PCR. The profile shows approximately 30,000 clones, around 70% of them singletons. What these receptors recognize is not known. The specimen comprised CD4+ T cells from PBMCs cultured with SARS-CoV-2 spike peptides, sampled before COVID-19 vaccination. The receptors stem from a human donor who received a COVID-19 vaccine.

The table lists this clone with a few counts. The V gene is TRBV7-9, the J gene TRBJ2-5, with 9 bases aligning to TRBD1. This CDR3 is built from 15 residues. V dropped 3 bases and J dropped 7; count of bases not matched to a gene: 9. Germline-derived CDR1 and CDR2 are SEHNR and FQNEAQ (reference sequence). The CDR3 spells CASSFLSDRGTTQYF. In DNA, the CDR3 is TGTGCCAGCAGCTTTTTATCGGACAGGGGTACGACCCAGTACTTC.

In this sample, this clone turned up once. The V and J genes are TRBV24-1 and TRBJ1-5; the D gene is possibly TRBD1 (6 bases). V lost 6 bases and J lost 5, with 13 bases in between. Germline V gene data show CDR1 as KGHDR and CDR2 as SFDVKD. The CDR3 consists of 14 residues. The CDR3 nucleotides read TGTGCCACCAGTCCCGGGACAACGTATCAGCCCCAGCATTTT. Its translation is CATSPGTTYQPQHF.

This rearrangement joins TRBV6-6 to TRBJ2-7; 9 bases align to TRBD2. Trimming cost V 7 bases and J 5 bases; bases outside gene matches: 9. Germline V gives CDR1 MNHNY, CDR2 SVGAGI (reference sequence). This CDR3 is built from 14 residues. CDR3 region: CASTLLAGLDEQYF. CDR3 DNA: TGTGCCAGCACCCTACTAGCGGGCCTGGACGAGCAGTACTTC.

The rearrangement links TRBV5-6 to TRBJ1-5; D ambiguous. Trimming removed 0 bases from V and 4 bases from J, with 11 bases in between. Germline CDR1 SGHDT, CDR2 YYEEEE. The CDR3 runs to 15 residues. The CDR3 sequence is CASSLGPTGNQPQHF. As DNA, the CDR3 is TGTGCCAGCAGCTTGGGACCCACGGGGAATCAGCCCCAGCATTTT.

The V gene is TRBV9, the J gene TRBJ2-7; 10 bases are shared with TRBD2. Germline CDR1 is SGDLS and CDR2 is YYNGEE. The V and J ends lost 4 bases and 5 bases, in that order; junction bases with no gene match: 9. The CDR3 totals 15 residues. The CDR3 loop reads CASSPRAGGPDEQYF. CDR3 sequence (DNA): TGTGCCAGCAGCCCAAGAGCGGGGGGGCCCGACGAGCAGTACTTC.

V gene TRBV14 combines with J gene TRBJ2-5, with D possibly matching TRBD2 (6 bases). This CDR3 has 15 residues. Between the trimmed V and J ends, which lost 3 bases and 2 bases, there was a span of 13 bases. Germline-derived CDR1 and CDR2 are SGHDN and FVKESK. The CDR3 spells CASSQREVGQETQYF. CDR3 coding DNA: TGTGCCAGCAGCCAGAGGGAGGTCGGTCAAGAGACCCAGTACTTC.

The chain has TRBV10-3 and TRBJ1-5; 7 bases are shared with TRBD1. The CDR3 has 16 residues. V lost 0 bases and J lost 2; bases outside the gene matches: 4. Looked up from germline, CDR1 is ENHRY and CDR2 is SYGVKD. CDR3 bases: TGTGCCATCAGTGAGTCGGGAGGGGGCGGCAATCAGCCCCAGCATTTT. It yields the protein CAISESGGGGNQPQHF.

The DNA of the CDR3 is TGTGCCATCAGGGGGACTCTACTTAACACCGGGGAGCTGTTTTTT. It translates to CAIRGTLLNTGELFF. V is TRBV10-3 and J is TRBJ2-2; D might be TRBD2 (6 bases). Trimming left V 6 bases short and J 2 bases short, with 13 bases between. The CDR3 is 15 amino acids. Germline-derived CDR1 and CDR2 are ENHRY and SYGVKD.

This clone was counted only a few times. This rearrangement joins TRBV4-1 to TRBJ2-7; perhaps TRBD1 as D (6 bases). This CDR3 has 14 amino acids. Germline-derived CDR1 and CDR2 are MGHRA and YSYEKL. The V end was cut by 1 base, the J end by 3 bases, with 10 bases between. This chain's CDR3 is CASSQGDILYEQYF. In nucleotides, the CDR3 is TGCGCCAGCAGCCAAGGGGACATCCTCTACGAGCAGTACTTC.

The chain is built from TRBV30 and TRBJ1-1; unclear D gene. The CDR3 runs 14 residues. Germline V lookup: CDR1 GTSNPN, CDR2 SVGIG (reference sequence). The V gene lost 1 base and the J gene lost 8 bases, with 17 bases spanning the gap. In DNA form, the CDR3 reads TGTGCCTGGAGTGGGTCAGTCGTGACGGGGGAAGCTTTCTTT. It translates to CAWSGSVVTGEAFF.

The chain is built from TRBV24-1 and TRBJ1-5; unclear D gene. V was shortened by 3 bases and J by 1 base, with 15 bases between the two germline ends. Germline lookup yields CDR1 KGHDR and CDR2 SFDVKD. CDR3 length equals 17 residues. The CDR3: CATSDAGEKESNQPQHF. CDR3 nucleotides: TGTGCCACCAGTGATGCTGGAGAGAAAGAAAGCAATCAGCCCCAGCATTTT.

This clone occurred a few times. The gene calls are TRBV14 and TRBJ2-5; D possibly corresponds to TRBD2 (5 bases). V lost 3 bases and J lost 9, with 14 bases in between. CDR3 size: 13 residues. Germline V lookup: CDR1 SGHDN, CDR2 FVKESK. The chain's CDR3 is CASSQALVSAQYF. The DNA for the CDR3 is TGTGCCAGCAGCCAGGCACTAGTATCGGCCCAGTACTTC.

This chain links TRBV4-1 with TRBJ1-2; D is unclear. The CDR3 extends over 17 amino acids. Germline CDR1 and CDR2: MGHRA and YSYEKL. V dropped 0 bases and J dropped 2 bases, with 16 bases sitting between them. The CDR3 DNA reads as TGCGCCAGCAGCCAAGAAGTACGGTCATTCGTCAACTATGGCTACACCTTC. Translating gives CASSQEVRSFVNYGYTF.

The chain's CDR3 is CASRTSGNTIYF. Written as DNA, the CDR3 is TGTGCCAGCAGGACGAGCGGAAACACCATATATTTT. The genes are TRBV28 and TRBJ1-3, with D hard to call. CDR3 length equals 12 residues. Germline CDR1 is MDHEN and CDR2 is SYDVKM. The V end lost 6 bases, the J end lost 4 bases, and 7 bases lay between the germline ends. The variable domain in full, with the rest retrieved from reference TRBV28 and TRBJ1-3, is DVKVTQSSRYLVKRTGEKVFLECVQDMDHENMFWYRQDPGLGLRLIYFSYDVKMKEKGDIPEGYSVSREKKERFSLILESASTNQTSMYLCASRTSGNTIYFGEGSWLTVV.

This chain uses TRBV7-9 with TRBJ1-4; D is possibly TRBD1 (5 bases). Germline V gene sequence: CDR1 SEHNR, CDR2 FQNEAQ (reference sequence). V shed 1 base and J shed 0 bases, with 12 bases lying between them. The CDR3 consists of 17 residues. CDR3 DNA sequence: TGTGCCAGCAGCTTAGGCAGGGACGTTGCAACTAATGAAAAACTGTTTTTT. Protein: CASSLGRDVATNEKLFF.

This clone has only a few counts. The chain couples TRBV6-1 to TRBJ2-1; D is undetermined. The CDR3 has 15 residues. The germline CDR1 and CDR2 sequences are MNHNS and SASEGT. Deletions cut 1 base from V and 0 bases from J, with 7 bases between. The CDR3 loop is CASSEEMVSYNEQFF. CDR3 coding DNA: TGTGCCAGCAGTGAAGAGATGGTCTCCTACAATGAGCAGTTCTTC.

This chain connects TRBV18 to TRBJ2-4; 16 bases are a match to TRBD2. CDR3 length: 18 residues. CDR1 is KGHSH and CDR2 is LQKENI in the germline V gene. J lost 2 bases, V lost 4 bases, and 5 bases had no gene match. In DNA, the CDR3 is TGTGCCAGCTCACAGGGACTAGCGGGAGGGCCTTCCAAAAACATTCAGTACTTC. Translated, it gives CASSQGLAGGPSKNIQYF.

The J gene is TRBJ1-3, the V gene TRBV13; the D is unclear. Germline values: CDR1 PRHDT, CDR2 FYEKMQ (reference sequence). This CDR3 is built from 13 residues. V lost 4 bases to trimming and J lost 4 bases, with 8 bases between them. The CDR3 DNA reads as TGTGCCAGCAGCTGGAACCAGGGAAACACCATATATTTT. This sequence encodes CASSWNQGNTIYF.

This clone was seen only a few times. The chain joins TRBV7-8 to TRBJ2-3; no clear D gene. Germline CDR1 SGHVS, CDR2 FQNEAQ. The CDR3 is 12 amino acids. V was pared by 5 bases and J by 4 bases, with 7 bases between. DNA of the CDR3: TGTGCCAGCAGCGGGCGGTCAGATACGCAGTATTTT. Its protein is CASSGRSDTQYF.

The chain employs TRBV3-1 (or the pseudogene TRBV3-2) and TRBJ2-7; D may correspond to TRBD1 or TRBD2 (5 bases each). The CDR3 covers 14 residues. Trimming took 4 bases from V and 2 from J, leaving 12 bases between them. CDR1 is LGHDT, CDR2 YNNKEL, per germline (reference sequence). The CDR3 DNA follows: TGTGCCAGCAGCCTCCGGGACGGGACCTACGAGCAGTACTTC. It is translated as CASSLRDGTYEQYF.

This clone was observed a handful of times. The chain joins TRBV6-1 to TRBJ2-3, with D possibly matching TRBD2 (5 bases). CDR1 and CDR2 (germline): MNHNS, SASEGT. V was pared by 7 bases and J by 6 bases, with 14 bases between. CDR3 size: 13 residues. The CDR3 DNA reads as TGTGCCAGCACCCGTCTAGCTTCGGATACGCAGTATTTT. Translating it yields CASTRLASDTQYF.

The rearrangement links TRBV5-1 to TRBJ1-3; D unclear. V was pared by 1 base and J by 3 bases, with 11 bases between. The CDR3 is 15 residues long. From germline, CDR1 is SGHRS and CDR2 YFSETQ. The CDR3: CASSLTALNGNTIYF. The CDR3 region has the DNA TGCGCCAGCAGCTTGACGGCTTTGAATGGAAACACCATATATTTT.